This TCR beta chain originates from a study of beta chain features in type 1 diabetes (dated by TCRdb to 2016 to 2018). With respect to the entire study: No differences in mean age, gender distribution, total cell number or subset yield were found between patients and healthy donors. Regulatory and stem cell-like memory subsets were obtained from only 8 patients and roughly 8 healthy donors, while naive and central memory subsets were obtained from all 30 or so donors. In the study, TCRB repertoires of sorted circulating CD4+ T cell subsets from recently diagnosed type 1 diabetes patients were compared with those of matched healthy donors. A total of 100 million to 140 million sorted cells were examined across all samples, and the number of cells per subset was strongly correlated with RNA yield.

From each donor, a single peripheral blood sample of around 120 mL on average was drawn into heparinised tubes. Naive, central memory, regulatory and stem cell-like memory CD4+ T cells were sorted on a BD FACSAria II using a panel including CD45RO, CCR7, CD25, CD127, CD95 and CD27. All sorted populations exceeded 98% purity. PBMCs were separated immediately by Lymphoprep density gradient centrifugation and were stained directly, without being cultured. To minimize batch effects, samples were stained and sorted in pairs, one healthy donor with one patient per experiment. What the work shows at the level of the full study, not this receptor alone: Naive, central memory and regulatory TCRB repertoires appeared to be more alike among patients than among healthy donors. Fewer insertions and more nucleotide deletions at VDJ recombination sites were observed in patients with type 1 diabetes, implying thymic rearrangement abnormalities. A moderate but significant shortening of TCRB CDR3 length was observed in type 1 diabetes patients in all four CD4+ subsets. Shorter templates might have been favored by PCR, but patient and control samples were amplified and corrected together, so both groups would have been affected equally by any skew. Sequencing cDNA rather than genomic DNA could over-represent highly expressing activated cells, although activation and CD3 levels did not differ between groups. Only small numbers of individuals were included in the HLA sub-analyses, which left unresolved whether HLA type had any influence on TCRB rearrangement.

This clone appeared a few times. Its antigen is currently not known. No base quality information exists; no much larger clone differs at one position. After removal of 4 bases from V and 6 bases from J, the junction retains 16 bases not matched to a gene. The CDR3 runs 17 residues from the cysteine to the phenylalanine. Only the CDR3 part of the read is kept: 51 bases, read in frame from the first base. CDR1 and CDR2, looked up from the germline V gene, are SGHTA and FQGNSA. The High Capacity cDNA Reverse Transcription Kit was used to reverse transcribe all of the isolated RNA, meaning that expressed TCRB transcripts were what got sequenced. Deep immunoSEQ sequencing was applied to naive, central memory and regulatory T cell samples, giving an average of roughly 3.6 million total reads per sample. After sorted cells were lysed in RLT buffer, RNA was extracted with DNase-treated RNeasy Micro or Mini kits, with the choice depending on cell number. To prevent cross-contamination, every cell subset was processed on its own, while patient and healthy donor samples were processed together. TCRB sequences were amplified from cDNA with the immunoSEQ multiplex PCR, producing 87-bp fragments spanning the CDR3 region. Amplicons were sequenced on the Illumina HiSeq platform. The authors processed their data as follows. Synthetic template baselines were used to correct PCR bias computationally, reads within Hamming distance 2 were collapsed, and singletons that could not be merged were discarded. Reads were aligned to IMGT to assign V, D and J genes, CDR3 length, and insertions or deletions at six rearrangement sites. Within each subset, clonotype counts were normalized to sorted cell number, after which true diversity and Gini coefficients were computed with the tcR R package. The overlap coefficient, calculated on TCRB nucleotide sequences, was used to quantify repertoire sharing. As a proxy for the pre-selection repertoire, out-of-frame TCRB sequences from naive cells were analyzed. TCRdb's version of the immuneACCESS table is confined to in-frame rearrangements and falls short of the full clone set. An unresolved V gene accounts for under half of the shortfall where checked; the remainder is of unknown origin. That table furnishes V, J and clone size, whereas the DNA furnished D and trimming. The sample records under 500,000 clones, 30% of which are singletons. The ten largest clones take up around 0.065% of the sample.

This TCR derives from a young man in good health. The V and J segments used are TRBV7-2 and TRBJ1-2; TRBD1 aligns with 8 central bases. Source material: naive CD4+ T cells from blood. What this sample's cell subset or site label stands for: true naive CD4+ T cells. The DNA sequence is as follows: TGTGCCAGCAGCTATAGGACAGGGAAACGGTCTCTCAATGGCTACACCTTC. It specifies CASSYRTGKRSLNGYTF. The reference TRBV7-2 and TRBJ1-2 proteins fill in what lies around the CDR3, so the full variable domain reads GAGVSQSPSNKVTEKGKDVELRCDPISGHTALYWYRQSLGQGLEFLIYFQGNSAPDKSGLPSDRFSAERTGGSVSTLTIQRTQQEDSAVYLCASSYRTGKRSLNGYTFGSGTRLTVV.